The 4 T cell receptor beta chains below were found in one sample sequenced in a study of CD8 T cells in ankylosing spondylitis. Study-wide findings and caveats: A motif of 7 to 9 highly homologous TCR beta variants was seen as apparently characteristic of ankylosing spondylitis blood.

No antigens are known for them. Each CDR3 protein gets one entry after TCRdb re-called the 5' RACE reads with MiXCR. The data hold about 750,000 distinct CDR3 sequences, with around 20% observed a single time. Sample: blood, either unsorted or a sorted T cell fraction (not recorded which). The receptor set was obtained from a male donor with ankylosing spondylitis.

In its sample, this clonotype was seen a few times. The V call is TRBV5-1, the J call TRBJ2-1, with a possible D match to TRBD1 (5 bases). V was clipped by 3 bases and J by 8 bases, with 12 bases between them. The germline CDR1 and CDR2 sequences are SGHRS and YFSETQ. The CDR3 is 13 residues long. The CDR3 reads CASSWKGVHEQFF. The CDR3 DNA reads as TGCGCCAGCAGCTGGAAAGGGGTCCATGAGCAGTTCTTC.

This clonotype occurred a few times. The chain carries TRBV7-9 and TRBJ1-4; 8 bases map to TRBD1. V trimming: 5 bases; J trimming: 8 bases; junction bases outside the gene matches: 7. Germline CDR1 is SEHNR and CDR2 is FQNEAQ (reference sequence). The CDR3 spans 14 residues. The CDR3 spells CASSIQGADEKLFF. CDR3 in DNA: TGTGCCAGCAGCATCCAGGGGGCTGACGAAAAACTGTTTTTT.

CDR3 DNA: TGTGCCACCAGTGATCGCCAGCGAGGACAGGGTCGACAGCCCCAGCATTTT. This codes for CATSDRQRGQGRQPQHF. The rearrangement uses TRBV24-1 and TRBJ1-5; TRBD1 aligns across 8 bases. The junction had 13 bases not matched to a gene; V was cut back by 3 bases and J by 7 bases. The germline V gene encodes CDR1 KGHDR and CDR2 SFDVKD. The CDR3 covers 17 residues.

This clonotype has a handful of counts. The chain is built from TRBV5-1 and TRBJ2-7; 8 bases line up with TRBD2. Losses at the gene ends were 4 bases for V and 9 bases for J; bases not matched to a gene: 9. The CDR3 runs to 13 residues. The germline V gene encodes CDR1 SGHRS and CDR2 YFSETQ. CDR3 sequence (DNA): TGCGCCAGCAGCACCGGGCCCCGGGAGGGGCAGTACTTC. This sequence encodes CASSTGPREGQYF. The full variable domain, its missing parts supplied by reference TRBV5-1 and TRBJ2-7, is KAGVTQTPRYLIKTRGQQVTLSCSPISGHRSVSWYQQTPGQGLQFLFEYFSETQRNKGNFPGRFSGRQFSNSRSEMNVSTLELGDSALYLCASSTGPREGQYFGPGTRLTVT.